This T cell receptor beta chain was sequenced during a study of tumor and adjacent non-tumor tissue in lung cancer. Study-wide results and caveats: Shorter survival was associated with higher TCR diversity in tumors. Top 100 clones took a larger repertoire share in normal lung.

Three rounds of nested PCR, following a modified ARM-PCR protocol, produced the TCRbeta library. TCRdb passed the multiplex PCR reads through MiXCR, listing each CDR3 protein once. The sample contains about 50,000 distinct CDR3 sequences, about 80% of which appear only once. RNA was extracted from bulk tissue without any cell sorting. Distant lung tissue was collected more than 3 cm away from the tumor edge. This clonotype was recorded once. Its cognate antigen is unknown. The germline gene is not matched at one end of the junction; a read error may be the cause. The CDR3 extends over 16 amino acids. The germline V gene encodes CDR1 LGHNA and CDR2 YSLEER.

Sample: distant non-tumor lung tissue. The chain recombines TRBV4-3 with TRBJ2-1; D is perhaps TRBD1 (6 bases). This TCR came from a woman between 55 and 75 years old with non-small cell lung cancer. The CDR3 region has the DNA TGCGCCAGCAGCCACCTGCCTGGGGCAGGGGCCAATAAGCACTTCTTC. This gives the protein CASSHLPGAGANKHFF.